These 23 T cell receptor beta chains were sequenced from one sample in a study of siplizumab effects on memory and regulatory T cells. Generated by immunoSEQ multiplex PCR, the TCRdb table keeps only in-frame clones and is missing some. The table shows tens of thousands of clones, with around 96% occurring only once. The sequenced sample consisted of naive CD8+ T cells sorted from blood. These receptors were taken from a human donor in good health.

The chain links TRBV7-3 to TRBJ2-1, with 8 bases lining up with TRBD2. CDR3 length equals 19 residues. V gave up 2 bases and J gave up 10 bases; unmatched junction bases: 22. The germline V gene has CDR1 SGHTA and CDR2 FQGTGA. CDR3 sequence (DNA): TGTGCCAGCAGCTTACCGACCGAAGGCTACCCGAGCGGGGGAGGCGAGCAGTTCTTC. This sequence encodes CASSLPTEGYPSGGGEQFF.

CDR3 region: CASTGQGKEQYF. For the CDR3, the DNA is TGTGCCAGCACCGGACAGGGGAAAGAGCAGTACTTC. This chain connects TRBV2 to TRBJ2-7, with 9 bases that match TRBD1. Trimming took 7 bases from V and 7 from J; bases not matched to a gene: 5. The germline CDR1 and CDR2 sequences are SNHLY and FYNNEI. This CDR3 contains 12 residues.

The V gene is TRBV9, the J gene TRBJ2-2; D is unclear. The CDR3 consists of 15 residues. Trimming shortened V by 3 bases and J by 5 bases, and 14 bases separated the two germline ends. In germline, CDR1 is SGDLS, CDR2 YYNGEE. The CDR3, as DNA: TGTGCCAGCAGCGCGCGGACCGGGCCGACCGGGGAGCTGTTTTTT. It is translated as CASSARTGPTGELFF.

The gene calls are TRBV7-9 and TRBJ2-3; the match to TRBD1 covers 8 bases. V shed 5 bases and J 7 bases; nucleotides not matched to a gene: 17. The germline gives CDR1 SEHNR, CDR2 FQNEAQ (reference sequence). The CDR3 is made up of 17 amino acids. The CDR3 DNA follows: TGTGCCAGCAGCCCAAGACTACAGGGGGATAACACCTATACGCAGTATTTT. Translating it yields CASSPRLQGDNTYTQYF.

V and J are TRBV5-1 and TRBJ2-7; D is unresolved. V dropped 0 bases and J dropped 3 bases, with 10 bases sitting between them. Germline CDR1 reads SGHRS; CDR2 reads YFSETQ. The CDR3 covers 14 residues. CDR3: CASSLETAYYEQYF. CDR3 DNA: TGCGCCAGCAGCTTGGAAACAGCATACTACGAGCAGTACTTC.

The chain employs TRBV20-1 and TRBJ1-2; 7 bases line up with TRBD1. Germline V lookup: CDR1 DFQATT, CDR2 SNEGSKA (reference sequence). J gave up 12 bases and V 5 bases, and 6 bases lay outside the gene matches. This CDR3 contains 10 residues. CDR3 residues: CSAPHRGHTF. DNA for the CDR3: TGCAGTGCTCCCCACAGGGGCCACACCTTC.

This chain links TRBV15 with TRBJ2-7, with D tentatively TRBD1 (7 bases). The ends were cut back, 6 bases at V and 7 bases at J, with 25 bases in the middle. This CDR3 has 16 residues. Germline CDR1 LNHNV, CDR2 YYDKDF (reference sequence). The CDR3 reads CATSPDPGTAGGEQYF. CDR3 DNA: TGTGCCACCAGTCCTGATCCCGGGACAGCCGGGGGTGAGCAGTACTTC.

The chain combines TRBV19 with TRBJ2-5, with D tentatively TRBD2 (5 bases). Germline V gene sequence: CDR1 LNHDA, CDR2 SQIVND (reference sequence). The length of the CDR3 is 15 residues. Trimming removed 9 bases at V and 3 bases at J, with 20 bases between. The CDR3 loop reads CASTRAASPEETQYF. CDR3 DNA: TGTGCCAGCACACGAGCGGCCTCACCAGAAGAGACCCAGTACTTC.

The rearrangement links TRBV27 to TRBJ2-1, with D possibly TRBD1 on 5 matching bases. Germline CDR1 MNHEY, CDR2 SMNVEV (reference sequence). There are 14 residues in the CDR3. V was pared by 1 base and J by 5 bases, with 9 bases between. CDR3 in DNA: TGTGCCAGCAGTTTATTGGGGCTACACAATGAGCAGTTCTTC. As protein: CASSLLGLHNEQFF.

This sequence joins TRBV19 and TRBJ1-5; unclear D gene. The CDR3 totals 10 residues. From germline, CDR1 is LNHDA and CDR2 SQIVND (reference sequence). Trimming removed 6 bases from V and 9 bases from J, with 6 bases in between. CDR3 sequence (DNA): TGTGCCAGTAGCTCGGGGCCCCAGCATTTT. Protein sequence: CASSSGPQHF.

This chain links TRBV27 with TRBJ2-1; 10 bases agree with TRBD1. The length of the CDR3 is 18 residues. After removal of 0 bases from V and 6 bases from J, the junction contained 11 bases not matched to a gene. Per germline, CDR1 MNHEY and CDR2 SMNVEV (reference sequence). The CDR3 is CASSLSLTPGTGVNEQFF. The CDR3 DNA reads as TGTGCCAGCAGTTTATCCTTGACACCCGGGACAGGGGTCAATGAGCAGTTCTTC.

The chain combines TRBV7-7 with TRBJ2-4; 8 positions agree with TRBD1. Germline V lookup: CDR1 SSHAT, CDR2 FNYEAQ (reference sequence). The CDR3 is 19 amino acids. V was pared by 1 base and J by 1 base, with 12 bases of the junction left unmatched. CDR3: CASSLGQDRVSLAKNIQYF. The CDR3 nucleotides read TGTGCCAGCAGCTTAGGCCAGGACAGGGTAAGTCTGGCCAAAAACATTCAGTACTTC.

The chain carries TRBV7-2 and TRBJ2-7; D might be TRBD1 (5 bases). CDR3 size: 13 residues. The ends were cut back, 0 bases at V and 5 bases at J, with 8 bases in the middle. The V gene's germline CDR1 is SGHTA and CDR2 FQGNSA. The CDR3 region is CASSLAGLNEQYF. The CDR3 nucleotides are TGTGCCAGCAGCTTAGCGGGGCTCAACGAGCAGTACTTC.

The chain has TRBV13 and TRBJ2-1; D possibly matches TRBD1 or TRBD2 (6 bases each). The germline V gene has CDR1 PRHDT and CDR2 FYEKMQ (reference sequence). The length of the CDR3 is 15 residues. Between the trimmed V and J ends, which lost 2 bases and 4 bases, there was a span of 12 bases. The CDR3 sequence: CASSLRSGAYNEQFF. CDR3 coding DNA: TGTGCCAGCAGCTTAAGATCGGGGGCTTACAATGAGCAGTTCTTC. Filled out from reference TRBV13 and TRBJ2-1, the complete variable domain reads AAGVIQSPRHLIKEKRETATLKCYPIPRHDTVYWYQQGPGQDPQFLISFYEKMQSDKGSIPDRFSAQQFSDYHSELNMSSLELGDSALYFCASSLRSGAYNEQFFGPGTRLTVL.

The chain links TRBV6-1 to TRBJ1-2, with unresolved D. The V gene lost 2 bases and the J gene lost 2 bases, with 9 bases spanning the gap. The CDR3 covers 14 residues. From germline, CDR1 is MNHNS and CDR2 SASEGT. CDR3 protein: CASSESNGNYGYTF. For the CDR3, the DNA is TGTGCCAGCAGTGAATCTAACGGGAACTATGGCTACACCTTC.

In this sample, this clone turned up once. The V gene is TRBV19, the J gene TRBJ2-7, with a possible D match to TRBD2 (7 bases). Per germline, CDR1 LNHDA and CDR2 SQIVND (reference sequence). V lost 6 bases and J 5 bases, leaving 20 bases between the germline ends. The CDR3 consists of 15 residues. CDR3 sequence reads: CASSLVTGGPHEQYF. CDR3 nucleotide sequence: TGTGCCAGTAGCCTAGTCACCGGGGGGCCCCACGAGCAGTACTTC.

In this sample, this clone turned up once. The chain recombines TRBV9 with TRBJ1-4; 8 bases align to TRBD1. Looked up from germline, CDR1 is SGDLS and CDR2 is YYNGEE. V dropped 1 base and J dropped 0; count of bases not matched to a gene: 17. The CDR3 consists of 21 residues. The CDR3 nucleotides are TGTGCCAGCAGCGTACGCCCCGCTGGACAGGGCGTATCAGCAACTAATGAAAAACTGTTTTTT. It yields the protein CASSVRPAGQGVSATNEKLFF.

The chain carries TRBV4-3 and TRBJ2-6, with unresolved D. The CDR3 is 16 residues long. Trimming stripped 0 bases from V and 2 bases from J, with 8 bases between. Germline CDR1 LGHNA, CDR2 YSLEER. Here the CDR3 DNA reads TGCGCCAGCAGCCAAGAGACCCATACTGGGGCCAACGTCCTGACTTTC. Protein sequence: CASSQETHTGANVLTF.

J is TRBJ2-1 and V is TRBV9; D is unresolved. The CDR3 sequence is 16 residues long. Germline CDR1 is SGDLS and CDR2 is YYNGEE. V lost 0 bases and J lost 2, with 12 bases in between. CDR3: CASSVGGLETYNEQFF. DNA of the CDR3: TGTGCCAGCAGCGTAGGTGGTCTAGAAACCTACAATGAGCAGTTCTTC.

The rearrangement links TRBV7-8 to TRBJ2-1; TRBD2 matches 10 bases. Germline CDR1 SGHVS, CDR2 FQNEAQ. The CDR3 loop spans 20 amino acids. The junction had 14 bases not matched to a gene; V was cut back by 0 bases and J by 3 bases. The CDR3 sequence: CASSLAGFLAGGPLYNEQFF. The CDR3 coding sequence is TGTGCCAGCAGCTTAGCGGGGTTTTTAGCGGGGGGCCCTCTCTACAATGAGCAGTTCTTC. Full variable domain (outside the CDR3, taken from reference TRBV7-8 and TRBJ2-1): GAGVSQSPRYKVAKRGQDVALRCDPISGHVSLFWYQQALGQGPEFLTYFQNEAQLDKSGLPSDRFFAERPEGSVSTLKIQRTQQEDSAVYLCASSLAGFLAGGPLYNEQFFGPGTRLTVL.

The V gene is TRBV2, the J gene TRBJ2-2; TRBD1 might be the D (6 bases). The V gene's germline CDR1 is SNHLY and CDR2 FYNNEI. Trimming removed 5 bases at V and 3 bases at J, with 10 bases between. This CDR3 region has 14 residues. The CDR3 reads CASSRDTYTGELFF. DNA for the CDR3: TGTGCCAGCAGTCGGGACACCTACACCGGGGAGCTGTTTTTT.

The rearrangement uses TRBV6-6 and TRBJ1-2; D is ambiguous. The CDR3 consists of 14 residues. Looked up from germline, CDR1 is MNHNY and CDR2 is SVGAGI (reference sequence). The V and J ends lost 6 bases and 7 bases respectively, with 18 bases between them. The CDR3 is CASSYGGSPVGYTF. The DNA for the CDR3 is TGTGCCAGCAGCTATGGAGGGAGCCCGGTTGGCTACACCTTC.

This clone was counted once. This chain links TRBV4-2 with TRBJ2-7; perhaps D is TRBD1 or TRBD2 (6 bases each). Germline CDR1 LGHNA, CDR2 YNFKEQ. This CDR3 is 13 amino acids long. The V end was cut by 5 bases, the J end by 1 base, with 9 bases between. Written as DNA, the CDR3 is TGTGCCAGCAGCGGGGGGCAGTCCTACGAGCAGTACTTC. Its protein is CASSGGQSYEQYF.